Following are 26 T cell receptor beta chains from one sample sequenced in a study of control samples from healthy donors and cancer patients. Produced via immunoSEQ multiplex PCR; TCRdb's table is partial and in-frame only. The table shows roughly 130,000 clones, with approximately 94% occurring only once. Material for sequencing was blood. The source of these receptors is a man younger than 45 in good health.

This chain uses TRBV20-1 with TRBJ1-2, with D possibly TRBD1 on 5 matching bases. The ends were cut back, 3 bases at V and 2 bases at J, with 10 bases in the middle. Germline V CDR1 and CDR2: DFQATT, SNEGSKA (reference sequence). The CDR3 runs to 13 residues. The CDR3 protein is CSASDRNNYGYTF. CDR3 coding DNA: TGCAGTGCTAGTGACAGAAACAACTATGGCTACACCTTC.

The J gene is TRBJ2-2, the V gene TRBV5-1; D may correspond to TRBD1 or TRBD2 (6 bases each). CDR3 length: 18 residues. Trimming pared 1 base from V and 0 bases from J, leaving 16 bases between. Germline V CDR1 and CDR2: SGHRS, YFSETQ. This chain's CDR3 is CASSLYSGALANTGELFF. The CDR3 region has the DNA TGCGCCAGCAGCTTGTACTCGGGGGCTCTCGCGAACACCGGGGAGCTGTTTTTT.

This clone was recorded only once. The rearrangement uses TRBV28 and TRBJ1-6, with TRBD1 matching over 8 bases. CDR3 length: 16 amino acids. V lost 6 bases, J lost 7 bases, and 11 bases stayed unmatched. The germline V gene encodes CDR1 MDHEN and CDR2 SYDVKM. CDR3 amino acids: CASSGTGQGINSPLHF. For the CDR3, the DNA is TGTGCCAGCAGCGGGACAGGACAGGGCATAAATTCACCCCTCCACTTT. Full variable domain (outside the CDR3, taken from reference TRBV28 and TRBJ1-6): DVKVTQSSRYLVKRTGEKVFLECVQDMDHENMFWYRQDPGLGLRLIYFSYDVKMKEKGDIPEGYSVSREKKERFSLILESASTNQTSMYLCASSGTGQGINSPLHFGNGTRLTVT.

The genes are TRBV27 and TRBJ2-7, with no clear D. In germline, CDR1 is MNHEY, CDR2 SMNVEV (reference sequence). This CDR3 is 13 amino acids long. V lost 0 bases and J 2 bases, leaving 5 bases between the germline ends. CDR3 nucleotide sequence: TGTGCCAGCAGTTTATCAGGGCCCTACGAGCAGTACTTC. Translation: CASSLSGPYEQYF.

This sequence joins TRBV27 and TRBJ1-6; D possibly corresponds to TRBD1 (5 bases). This CDR3 has 16 residues. The germline CDR1 and CDR2 sequences are MNHEY and SMNVEV (reference sequence). Trimming shortened V by 2 bases and J by 6 bases, and 14 bases separated the two germline ends. This CDR3 is CASSLGALAPNSPLHF. CDR3 in DNA: TGTGCCAGCAGTTTAGGGGCGTTAGCCCCTAATTCACCCCTCCACTTT.

The chain is built from TRBV2 and TRBJ1-5, with D uncertain. This CDR3 is 13 amino acids long. CDR1 and CDR2 from the germline V gene are SNHLY and FYNNEI. V shed 7 bases and J shed 4 bases, with 11 bases lying between them. The CDR3: CASMSTGNQPQHF. The DNA for the CDR3 is TGTGCCAGCATGTCTACCGGGAATCAGCCCCAGCATTTT. The complete variable domain, with remaining parts taken from reference TRBV2 and TRBJ1-5, reads EPEVTQTPSHQVTQMGQEVILRCVPISNHLYFYWYRQILGQKVEFLVSFYNNEISEKSEIFDDQFSVERPDGSNFTLKIRSTKLEDSAMYFCASMSTGNQPQHFGDGTRLSIL.

The rearrangement joins TRBV4-3 to TRBJ1-5; D is uncertain. CDR1 is LGHNA, CDR2 YSLEER, per germline. Between the trimmed V and J ends, which lost 0 bases and 5 bases, there was a span of 11 bases. The CDR3 length is 15 residues. Here the CDR3 DNA reads TGCGCCAGCAGCCAAGAGAATTCCGGGTATCAGCCCCAGCATTTT. This translates into CASSQENSGYQPQHF.

The V call is TRBV28, the J call TRBJ1-2; TRBD1 might be the D (6 bases). The CDR3 loop spans 15 amino acids. The ends were cut back, 5 bases at V and 5 bases at J, with 18 bases in the middle. Germline CDR1 and CDR2: MDHEN and SYDVKM. The CDR3 sequence: CASSIQTGGGYGYTF. CDR3 bases: TGTGCCAGCAGTATCCAGACAGGAGGGGGGTATGGCTACACCTTC.

The J gene is TRBJ1-4, the V gene TRBV18; TRBD1 aligns across 12 bases. Looked up from germline, CDR1 is KGHSH and CDR2 is LQKENI. The CDR3 runs 16 residues. V lost 4 bases to trimming and J lost 7 bases; unmatched junction nucleotides: 7. The CDR3 loop is CASSQGTGGFREKLFF. CDR3 nucleotides: TGTGCCAGCTCACAGGGGACAGGGGGCTTTCGTGAAAAACTGTTTTTT. Full variable domain (missing parts from reference TRBV18 and TRBJ1-4): NAGVMQNPRHLVRRRGQEARLRCSPMKGHSHVYWYRQLPEEGLKFMVYLQKENIIDESGMPKERFSAEFPKEGPSILRIQQVVRGDSAAYFCASSQGTGGFREKLFFGSGTQLSVL.

The chain carries TRBV11-2 and TRBJ1-4; possible D gene TRBD1, 6 bases. Deletions cut 5 bases from V and 8 bases from J, with 15 bases between. Germline CDR1 reads SGHAT; CDR2 reads FQNNGV. CDR3 size: 14 residues. CDR3 DNA sequence: TGTGCCAGCAGCCGTGGGGGGGCTTCAGAAAAACTGTTTTTT. Translated, it gives CASSRGGASEKLFF.

This chain connects TRBV3-1 (or the pseudogene TRBV3-2) to TRBJ2-1; TRBD2 matches at 7 bases. J lost 5 bases, V lost 4 bases, and 5 bases had no gene match. Germline V gives CDR1 LGHDT, CDR2 YNNKEL (reference sequence). This CDR3 comprises 14 residues. The CDR3 loop is CASSPLADNNEQFF. DNA for the CDR3: TGTGCCAGCAGCCCCCTAGCGGACAACAATGAGCAGTTCTTC.

The chain recombines TRBV9 with TRBJ2-2; no firm D call. Between the trimmed V and J ends, which lost 6 bases and 4 bases, there was a span of 7 bases. The CDR3 totals 12 residues. Germline V gene lookup returns CDR1 SGDLS and CDR2 YYNGEE. CDR3 DNA sequence: TGTGCCAGCACCCCCGGCACCGGGGAGCTGTTTTTT. Amino acids: CASTPGTGELFF.

The chain couples TRBV24-1 to TRBJ2-5; D might be TRBD1 (5 bases). Trimming took 9 bases from V and 5 from J, leaving 21 bases between them. CDR3 length: 15 residues. The germline gives CDR1 KGHDR, CDR2 SFDVKD. The CDR3 is CATSTRRSGFETQYF. CDR3 bases: TGTGCCACCTCAACTCGAAGGTCAGGGTTTGAGACCCAGTACTTC.

V usage is TRBV4-2 and J usage is TRBJ2-3, with TRBD2 matching over 12 bases. CDR1 is LGHNA, CDR2 YNFKEQ, per germline. The ends lost 3 bases at V and 0 bases at J; junction bases unmatched: 10. The CDR3 runs to 19 residues. For the CDR3, the DNA is TGTGCCAGCAGCCAGACGCCGACTAGCGGGGGCTTAAGCACAGATACGCAGTATTTT. It yields the protein CASSQTPTSGGLSTDTQYF.

The chain recombines TRBV4-3 with TRBJ1-2, with D perhaps matching TRBD1 (6 bases). The CDR3 totals 14 residues. Trimming shortened V by 1 base and J by 5 bases, and 11 bases separated the two germline ends. Germline V gene data show CDR1 as LGHNA and CDR2 as YSLEER. CDR3 region: CASSQGSRGYGYTF. The CDR3 nucleotides read TGCGCCAGCAGCCAAGGGTCCAGGGGTTATGGCTACACCTTC.

The chain couples TRBV2 to TRBJ1-5; the D gene is possibly TRBD1 (5 bases). The germline V gene has CDR1 SNHLY and CDR2 FYNNEI. The CDR3 runs 15 residues. The V end lost 6 bases, the J end lost 6 bases, and 18 bases lay between the germline ends. The CDR3 spells CASSQGRSDTQPQHF. CDR3 in DNA: TGTGCCAGCAGCCAAGGACGATCGGACACTCAGCCCCAGCATTTT.

The chain uses TRBV11-2 and TRBJ2-7, with D perhaps matching TRBD2 (5 bases). In germline, CDR1 is SGHAT, CDR2 FQNNGV. The CDR3 has 15 residues. V was trimmed by 3 bases and J by 0 bases, leaving 12 bases between them. The CDR3 nucleotides read TGTGCCAGCAGCTTGAGGGCTCGCGACTCCTACGAGCAGTACTTC. It translates to CASSLRARDSYEQYF. The whole variable domain, remainder taken from reference TRBV11-2 and TRBJ2-7, is EAGVAQSPRYKIIEKRQSVAFWCNPISGHATLYWYQQILGQGPKLLIQFQNNGVVDDSQLPKDRFSAERLKGVDSTLKIQPAKLEDSAVYLCASSLRARDSYEQYFGPGTRLTVT.

This sequence joins TRBV21-1 and TRBJ2-1; no DNA check was done on the table's D call, TRBD1. TRBV21-1 is a pseudogene locus. The CDR3 runs to 17 residues. The CDR3: CASSNRPGTGQNNEQFF. As DNA, the CDR3 is TGTGCCAGCAGCAACCGGCCCGGGACAGGCCAGAACAATGAGCAGTTCTTC.

The genes are TRBV9 and TRBJ1-2; 7 nucleotides match TRBD1. The CDR3 has 14 residues. With V trimmed by 3 bases and J by 6 bases, 8 bases remained unmatched. Germline CDR1 and CDR2: SGDLS and YYNGEE. The CDR3 reads CASSATGLINGYTF. DNA for the CDR3: TGTGCCAGCAGCGCGACAGGGTTGATTAATGGCTACACCTTC.

The V gene is TRBV2, the J gene TRBJ1-2, with a weak D call TRBD1 (6 bases). CDR1 is SNHLY and CDR2 is FYNNEI in the germline V gene. This CDR3 contains 20 residues. V was clipped by 7 bases and J by 3 bases, with 33 bases between them. This CDR3 is CASIFRGTRDTGRQDYGYTF. Here the CDR3 DNA reads TGTGCCAGCATCTTCAGGGGCACCCGGGACACCGGGCGGCAGGACTATGGCTACACCTTC.

The V call is TRBV18, the J call TRBJ1-5; D not resolved. Trimming pared 3 bases from V and 4 bases from J, leaving 10 bases between. The CDR3 spans 14 residues. Looked up from germline, CDR1 is KGHSH and CDR2 is LQKENI. The CDR3 DNA is TGTGCCAGCTCACCCAGCGGAGGGAATCAGCCCCAGCATTTT. This sequence encodes CASSPSGGNQPQHF. The full variable domain, rest sourced from reference TRBV18 and TRBJ1-5, is NAGVMQNPRHLVRRRGQEARLRCSPMKGHSHVYWYRQLPEEGLKFMVYLQKENIIDESGMPKERFSAEFPKEGPSILRIQQVVRGDSAAYFCASSPSGGNQPQHFGDGTRLSIL.

V and J are TRBV4-1 and TRBJ2-5; 11 bases map to TRBD2. CDR3 length: 17 residues. Germline CDR1 reads MGHRA; CDR2 reads YSYEKL. Losses at the gene ends were 0 bases for V and 2 bases for J; bases not matched to a gene: 5. CDR3 in DNA: TGCGCCAGCAGCCAAGATCGGGGGACTAGCGGTCAAGAGACCCAGTACTTC. Translated: CASSQDRGTSGQETQYF.

This sequence joins TRBV30 and TRBJ1-1, with 7 bases lining up with TRBD1. The CDR3 spans 15 residues. The junction had 4 bases not matched to a gene; V was cut back by 0 bases and J by 0 bases. The V gene's germline CDR1 is GTSNPN and CDR2 SVGIG (reference sequence). The CDR3: CAWSVMGQLNTEAFF. The CDR3 DNA reads as TGTGCCTGGAGTGTAATGGGACAGCTGAACACTGAAGCTTTCTTT.

The V and J genes are TRBV15 and TRBJ1-2; D unclear. Trimming pared 0 bases from V and 8 bases from J, leaving 19 bases between. CDR3 length: 16 amino acids. Looked up from germline, CDR1 is LNHNV and CDR2 is YYDKDF (reference sequence). In DNA form, the CDR3 reads TGTGCCACCAGCAGAGATTTGTTTGACAATCTAGGGGGCTACACCTTC. Its protein is CATSRDLFDNLGGYTF. Full variable domain (remainder filled in from reference TRBV15 and TRBJ1-2): DAMVIQNPRYQVTQFGKPVTLSCSQTLNHNVMYWYQQKSSQAPKLLFHYYDKDFNNEADTPDNFQSRRPNTSFCFLDIRSPGLGDTAMYLCATSRDLFDNLGGYTFGSGTRLTVV.

The chain has TRBV28 and TRBJ1-1, with TRBD1 as a possible D gene (6 bases). The CDR3 is made up of 15 amino acids. Germline CDR1 reads MDHEN; CDR2 reads SYDVKM. Trimming cost V 5 bases and J 4 bases, with 17 bases left between them. CDR3 loop: CASSPSIGTLTEAFF. CDR3 bases: TGTGCCAGCAGTCCCTCGATCGGGACACTCACTGAAGCTTTCTTT.

V is TRBV19 and J is TRBJ1-5; TRBD1 aligns across 9 bases. V gave up 7 bases and J gave up 2 bases; unmatched junction bases: 27. The CDR3 consists of 22 residues. Germline values: CDR1 LNHDA, CDR2 SQIVND (reference sequence). The CDR3: CASNPEHYRGRWLYRGNQPQHF. The CDR3 coding sequence is TGTGCCAGTAACCCCGAACACTACAGGGGGCGATGGCTGTATAGAGGCAATCAGCCCCAGCATTTT.